Shown below are 21 T cell receptor beta chains from a single sample sequenced in a study of response to subunit inactivated influenza vaccine. TCRdb re-called the RT-PCR reads through MiXCR, storing one row per CDR3 protein. Of about 520,000 distinct CDR3 sequences in the sample, 9.5% to 12% were seen once. The sample consisted of PBMCs from blood, taken 45 days after vaccination. These TCRs come from a middle-aged man who received an inactivated influenza vaccine.

This clonotype occurred a few times. The V gene is TRBV15, the J gene TRBJ2-2; 10 bases agree with TRBD2. Per the germline V gene, CDR1 is LNHNV and CDR2 is YYDKDF (reference sequence). The V and J ends lost 5 bases and 6 bases, in that order; junction bases with no gene match: 6. This CDR3 comprises 15 residues. The chain's CDR3 is CATSPRTSGAGELFF. For the CDR3, the DNA is TGTGCCACCAGCCCGCGGACTAGCGGCGCCGGGGAGCTGTTTTTT.

This clonotype has a handful of counts. This chain connects TRBV20-1 to TRBJ1-6; D gene uncertain. Germline CDR1 is DFQATT and CDR2 is SNEGSKA (reference sequence). CDR3 length: 14 residues. The V end lost 2 bases, the J end lost 7 bases, and 12 bases lay between the germline ends. CDR3: CSARLSRNNSPLHF. The CDR3 bases are TGCAGTGCTAGATTGTCGCGGAACAATTCACCCCTCCACTTT.

This clonotype appeared many times. The gene calls are TRBV3-1 and TRBJ2-1; TRBD1 aligns across 9 bases. Germline V gene sequence: CDR1 LGHDT, CDR2 YNNKEL (reference sequence). Trimming at V came to 5 bases and at J to 7 bases, leaving 3 bases not matched to a gene. The CDR3 is made up of 13 amino acids. CDR3 loop: CASSFGQGNEQFF. The CDR3 region has the DNA TGTGCCAGCAGCTTCGGACAGGGGAATGAGCAGTTCTTC.

This clonotype was picked up many times. V and J are TRBV6-2 or TRBV6-3 and TRBJ2-7; D is perhaps TRBD1 (6 bases). Trimming removed 6 bases at V and 0 bases at J, with 12 bases between. The CDR3 spans 14 residues. In germline, CDR1 is MNHEY, CDR2 SVGEGT. CDR3 coding DNA: TGTGCCAGCAGACGACAGGCGATCTCCTACGAGCAGTACTTC. Translation: CASRRQAISYEQYF.

In this sample, this clonotype turned up a few times. This chain links TRBV5-1 with TRBJ2-7; no reliable D call. V lost 2 bases to trimming and J lost 7 bases, with 22 bases between them. The CDR3 sequence is 16 residues long. CDR1 and CDR2 from the germline V gene are SGHRS and YFSETQ. The CDR3 sequence is CASSFDRTEVRREQYF. The CDR3 DNA sequence: TGCGCCAGCAGCTTTGATAGGACCGAAGTACGTCGGGAGCAGTACTTC.

This clonotype was seen more than once but under ten times. V usage is TRBV20-1 and J usage is TRBJ1-6, with 7 bases identical to TRBD1. Germline V gives CDR1 DFQATT, CDR2 SNEGSKA (reference sequence). CDR3 length: 15 amino acids. The ends lost 4 bases at V and 7 bases at J; junction bases unmatched: 10. The CDR3 loop is CSAKIQGTGNSPLHF. CDR3 DNA sequence: TGCAGTGCTAAGATACAGGGGACTGGAAATTCACCCCTCCACTTT.

V usage is TRBV29-1 and J usage is TRBJ2-1; tentatively, D is TRBD2 (5 bases). Germline CDR1 and CDR2: SQVTM and ANQGSEA. V was trimmed by 7 bases and J by 2 bases, leaving 15 bases between them. This CDR3 spans 14 amino acids. CDR3 residues: CSGSTTRAYNEQFF. The CDR3 DNA is TGCAGCGGTTCGACTACTCGGGCCTACAATGAGCAGTTCTTC.

The V gene is TRBV3-1, the J gene TRBJ2-7; D might be TRBD1 or TRBD2, each matching 5 bases. Germline V gene lookup returns CDR1 LGHDT and CDR2 YNNKEL (reference sequence). The CDR3 runs 13 residues. CDR3 protein: CGSSPGRGYEQYF. The CDR3 nucleotides are TGTGGGAGCAGCCCGGGACGAGGTTACGAGCAGTACTTC.

The chain has TRBV14 and TRBJ1-2; D is unresolved. Germline values: CDR1 SGHDN, CDR2 FVKESK. The CDR3 has 13 amino acids. Trimming took off 1 base at V and 7 bases at J, with 10 bases between the two ends. The CDR3 spells CASSQASESGYTF. DNA for the CDR3: TGTGCCAGCAGCCAAGCCTCGGAGTCTGGCTACACCTTC.

V gene TRBV20-1 combines with J gene TRBJ2-3; 10 positions agree with TRBD2. The CDR3 has 14 amino acids. V dropped 5 bases and J dropped 1; count of bases not matched to a gene: 3. The germline gives CDR1 DFQATT, CDR2 SNEGSKA (reference sequence). The CDR3 protein is CSASGTSGTDTQYF. CDR3 DNA sequence: TGCAGTGCTTCCGGGACTAGCGGCACAGATACGCAGTATTTT.

This clonotype was picked up a small number of times. The rearrangement joins TRBV6-1 to TRBJ2-7; 9 nucleotides line up with TRBD2. V was clipped by 5 bases and J by 1 base; unmatched bases: 6. The CDR3 length is 15 residues. Germline assignment: CDR1 MNHNS and CDR2 SASEGT. CDR3: CASSIASGESYEQYF. The CDR3 DNA sequence: TGTGCCAGCAGTATAGCTAGCGGGGAATCCTACGAGCAGTACTTC.

The chain is built from TRBV29-1 and TRBJ2-1, with TRBD1 identical over 9 bases. V was clipped by 7 bases and J by 6 bases; unmatched bases: 7. Germline V gives CDR1 SQVTM, CDR2 ANQGSEA. CDR3 length: 13 amino acids. CDR3 sequence (DNA): TGCAGCGCCCCCACGACAGGGGGCAATGAGCAGTTCTTC. Its translation is CSAPTTGGNEQFF.

This clonotype was found a few times. The chain joins TRBV5-1 to TRBJ1-6; a possible D gene is TRBD1 (5 bases). Germline lookup yields CDR1 SGHRS and CDR2 YFSETQ. Trimming shortened V by 0 bases and J by 8 bases, and 6 bases separated the two germline ends. The CDR3 is made up of 13 amino acids. As DNA, the CDR3 is TGCGCCAGCAGCTTGGTGGGGGATTCACCCCTCCACTTT. Encoded protein: CASSLVGDSPLHF.

This clonotype was recorded a few times. The chain has TRBV7-9 and TRBJ2-1; 8 nucleotides agree with TRBD1. The CDR3 is 16 amino acids. Per germline, CDR1 SEHNR and CDR2 FQNEAQ (reference sequence). V lost 5 bases to trimming and J lost 0 bases; unmatched junction nucleotides: 6. CDR3 coding DNA: TGTGCCAGCAGCCCCTGGACAGGGAGCTCCTACAATGAGCAGTTCTTC. This encodes CASSPWTGSSYNEQFF.

This clonotype was observed a few times. The J gene is TRBJ2-3, the V gene TRBV7-9; D may be TRBD1 or TRBD2 (5 bases each). CDR1 SEHNR and CDR2 FQNEAQ come from the germline V gene (reference sequence). Trimming took off 8 bases at V and 6 bases at J, with 12 bases between the two ends. The CDR3 loop spans 12 amino acids. CDR3 amino acids: CASCHEGDTQYF. The CDR3 DNA is TGTGCCAGCTGCCACGAGGGGGATACGCAGTATTTT.

This clonotype was recorded at least ten times. The rearrangement links TRBV3-1 to TRBJ2-7, with D perhaps TRBD2 (5 bases). The CDR3 spans 17 residues. CDR1 LGHDT and CDR2 YNNKEL come from the germline V gene (reference sequence). Trimming stripped 1 base from V and 0 bases from J, with 16 bases between. This chain's CDR3 is CASSQGGSQRFSYEQYF. The CDR3 bases are TGTGCCAGCAGCCAAGGTGGGAGCCAGCGGTTCTCCTACGAGCAGTACTTC.

About this clonotype itself: A junction end diverges from the germline sequence, so it may reflect a read error. V gene TRBV11-2 combines with J gene TRBJ2-1, with D possibly being TRBD1 (6 bases). Germline CDR1 is SGHAT and CDR2 is FQNNGV. This CDR3 spans 14 amino acids. The CDR3 DNA reads TGTGCCATCAGCTCAGGGACAATTTTCAATGAGCAGTTCTTC. It encodes CAISSGTIFNEQFF.

This clonotype was detected many times. This chain connects TRBV12-3 or TRBV12-4 to TRBJ2-5; 14 bases map to TRBD2. The CDR3 extends over 15 amino acids. V was pared by 5 bases and J by 4 bases, with 3 bases of the junction left unmatched. The CDR3 nucleotides are TGTGCCAGCAGTCCGGGACTAGCGGGAGTAGAGACCCAGTACTTC. It specifies CASSPGLAGVETQYF.

This clonotype was seen many times. The chain carries TRBV12-5 and TRBJ2-5; D is uncertain. The germline gives CDR1 LGHNT, CDR2 FRNRAP. The germline V and J ends were trimmed by 1 base and 5 bases, with 17 bases remaining between them. CDR3 length: 16 amino acids. The CDR3 loop is CASGLGHPGMGETQYF. The CDR3 nucleotides read TGTGCTAGTGGTTTGGGCCACCCCGGTATGGGCGAGACCCAGTACTTC.

V gene TRBV20-1 combines with J gene TRBJ2-4; tentative D call: TRBD2 (6 bases). V was shortened by 0 bases and J by 10 bases, with 16 bases between the two germline ends. This CDR3 has 14 amino acids. Germline CDR1 DFQATT, CDR2 SNEGSKA (reference sequence). CDR3 DNA sequence: TGCAGTGCTAGAGATCCCCCGGGGAGGAGGATTCAGTACTTC. Translation gives CSARDPPGRRIQYF.

This clonotype was observed a few times. The V gene is TRBV7-2, the J gene TRBJ1-1; 8 nucleotides match TRBD1. The length of the CDR3 is 15 residues. Germline CDR1 and CDR2: SGHTA and FQGNSA. Losses at the gene ends were 3 bases for V and 5 bases for J; bases not matched to a gene: 8. This CDR3 reads CASSLVSGGETEAFF. The DNA of the CDR3 is TGTGCCAGCAGCTTGGTATCAGGGGGCGAAACTGAAGCTTTCTTT.